Shown below are 17 T cell receptor beta chains from a single sample sequenced in a study of cytomegalovirus exposure and HLA in healthy donors. Amplification used 60 Vbeta primers and 13 Jbeta primers. Repertoires were generated with immunoSEQ multiplex PCR, while TCRdb's copy carries only in-frame clones and drops some. Of 210,000 or so clones listed, roughly 76% are singletons. Sequenced: PBMCs. The receptors derive from a woman aged 30 to 39 in good health and CMV-seropositive.

This clone appeared a single time. The gene calls are TRBV25-1 and TRBJ2-1; 8 bases are shared with TRBD2. The germline V gene encodes CDR1 MGHDK and CDR2 SYGVNS. The CDR3 length is 13 residues. J gave up 6 bases and V 5 bases, and 3 bases lay outside the gene matches. CDR3 loop: CASSTSGRNEQFF. CDR3 DNA sequence: TGTGCCAGCAGTACTAGCGGACGCAATGAGCAGTTCTTC.

This clone was seen a few times. The chain carries TRBV6-5 and TRBJ2-7; perhaps TRBD1 as D (6 bases). V lost 5 bases and J 0 bases, leaving 8 bases between the germline ends. The CDR3 length is 13 residues. Germline-derived CDR1 and CDR2 are MNHEY and SVGAGI. CDR3 region: CASSQGHSYEQYF. CDR3 coding DNA: TGTGCCAGCAGTCAGGGGCACTCCTACGAGCAGTACTTC.

A word on this clone: Other DNA variants within this sample encode the same CDR3. This rearrangement joins TRBV7-3 to TRBJ1-2; 10 positions agree with TRBD1. After removal of 3 bases from V and 8 bases from J, the junction contained 3 bases not matched to a gene. Germline lookup yields CDR1 SGHTA and CDR2 FQGTGA. The CDR3 contains 13 residues. DNA of the CDR3: TGTGCCAGCAGCTTGGGGACAGGGGTAGGCTACACCTTC. This codes for CASSLGTGVGYTF.

This clone turned up a few times. The chain employs TRBV5-8 and TRBJ2-7; possible D gene TRBD2, 5 bases. V lost 4 bases and J 4 bases, leaving 18 bases between the germline ends. Germline V gene data show CDR1 as SGHTS and CDR2 as YDEGEE. The CDR3 totals 15 residues. The CDR3 nucleotides are TGTGCCAGCAGCCCCCGGTTGGTAGGGAGATACGAGCAGTACTTC. It specifies CASSPRLVGRYEQYF. Combining the CDR3 with reference TRBV5-8 and TRBJ2-7 gives the whole variable domain EAGVTQSPTHLIKTRGQQATLRCSPISGHTSVYWYQQALGLGLQFLLWYDEGEERNRGNFPPRFSGRQFPNYSSELNVNALELEDSALYLCASSPRLVGRYEQYFGPGTRLTVT.

The chain uses TRBV6-6 and TRBJ2-1; weak D call: TRBD2 (5 bases). Germline CDR1 MNHNY, CDR2 SVGAGI (reference sequence). CDR3 length: 12 amino acids. Deletions cut 6 bases from V and 14 bases from J, with 17 bases between. Written as DNA, the CDR3 is TGTGCCAGCAGCCAACGGGTGCAGGAGGAGTTCTTC. Translated: CASSQRVQEEFF.

This sequence joins TRBV29-1 and TRBJ1-2; D is ambiguous. Trimming left V 4 bases short and J 1 base short, with 7 bases between. Germline lookup yields CDR1 SQVTM and CDR2 ANQGSEA. The CDR3 extends over 12 amino acids. The CDR3: CSVGELNYGYTF. The DNA of the CDR3 is TGCAGCGTTGGAGAACTTAACTATGGCTACACCTTC.

This clone has just a few counts. The genes are TRBV4-3 and TRBJ2-7; TRBD2 matches at 14 bases. The CDR3 spans 15 residues. CDR1 and CDR2 from the germline V gene are LGHNA and YSLEER. Trimming at V came to 4 bases and at J to 2 bases, leaving 1 base not matched to a gene. CDR3 in DNA: TGCGCCAGCAGCCGGACTAGCGGGGGGCCCTACGAGCAGTACTTC. Protein: CASSRTSGGPYEQYF.

The rearrangement joins TRBV10-3 to TRBJ1-3, with TRBD1 matching 9 bases. V lost 8 bases, J lost 2 bases, and 4 bases stayed unmatched. This CDR3 contains 14 residues. In germline, CDR1 is ENHRY, CDR2 SYGVKD. CDR3: CAIAGTGPGNTIYF. In DNA, the CDR3 is TGTGCCATCGCCGGGACAGGGCCTGGAAACACCATATATTTT.

This clone was observed once. The chain recombines TRBV7-3 with TRBJ2-3, with D unclear. This CDR3 has 13 amino acids. V lost 3 bases and J lost 1, with 5 bases in between. Germline loops: CDR1 SGHTA, CDR2 FQGTGA. The CDR3 coding sequence is TGTGCCAGCAGCTTCTCGGGCACAGATACGCAGTATTTT. It is translated as CASSFSGTDTQYF. Full variable domain (rest looked up from reference TRBV7-3 and TRBJ2-3): GAGVSQTPSNKVTEKGKYVELRCDPISGHTALYWYRQSLGQGPEFLIYFQGTGAADDSGLPNDRFFAVRPEGSVSTLKIQRTERGDSAVYLCASSFSGTDTQYFGPGTRLTVL.

The table lists this clone with a count of one. This chain links TRBV28 with TRBJ1-5; D call uncertain. Germline V gives CDR1 MDHEN, CDR2 SYDVKM. This CDR3 is 16 amino acids long. Trimming removed 3 bases from V and 1 base from J, with 13 bases in between. The CDR3 nucleotides are TGTGCCAGCAGTTTTCCCGCGGGGATGAGCAATCAGCCCCAGCATTTT. It encodes CASSFPAGMSNQPQHF.

This chain joins TRBV25-1 and TRBJ2-2; 8 bases line up with TRBD1. J lost 3 bases, V lost 7 bases, and 7 bases had no gene match. This CDR3 is 15 amino acids long. Germline CDR1 reads MGHDK; CDR2 reads SYGVNS. The CDR3 region has the DNA TGTGCCAGCAAATCCTCAGGGGGCGACACCGGGGAGCTGTTTTTT. It encodes CASKSSGGDTGELFF.

The chain combines TRBV5-1 with TRBJ1-5; 8 bases fit TRBD1. From germline, CDR1 is SGHRS and CDR2 YFSETQ. The V gene end was trimmed by 0 bases and the J gene end by 4 bases; junction bases not matched to a gene: 6. The CDR3 covers 16 residues. The CDR3 is CASSLDGQGRNQPQHF. For the CDR3, the DNA is TGCGCCAGCAGCTTGGATGGACAGGGACGGAATCAGCCCCAGCATTTT.

The gene calls are TRBV6-1 and TRBJ2-2, with D possibly TRBD2 on 7 matching bases. CDR1 and CDR2 from the germline V gene are MNHNS and SASEGT. The V gene lost 6 bases and the J gene lost 4 bases, with 12 bases spanning the gap. This CDR3 contains 14 residues. CDR3: CASRHREGTGELFF. CDR3 in DNA: TGTGCCAGCAGGCACAGGGAGGGCACCGGGGAGCTGTTTTTT.

The chain employs TRBV19 and TRBJ1-2, with D possibly matching TRBD1 (5 bases). The ends were cut back, 7 bases at V and 8 bases at J, with 17 bases in the middle. CDR1 LNHDA and CDR2 SQIVND come from the germline V gene (reference sequence). The CDR3 is 13 residues long. The CDR3 sequence: CASMGQGAWGYTF. The CDR3 DNA is TGTGCCAGTATGGGTCAAGGGGCTTGGGGCTACACCTTC.

The rearrangement uses TRBV28 and TRBJ2-7; 7 bases fit TRBD1. The CDR3 runs to 15 residues. V was pared by 5 bases and J by 7 bases, with 14 bases of the junction left unmatched. Looked up from germline, CDR1 is MDHEN and CDR2 is SYDVKM. Here the CDR3 reads CASSQHSDRSREQYF. The CDR3 DNA is TGTGCCAGCAGTCAACACTCGGACAGGTCAAGAGAGCAGTACTTC.

The V gene is TRBV29-1, the J gene TRBJ1-2; possible D gene TRBD1, 6 bases. CDR3 size: 12 residues. The germline V and J ends were trimmed by 3 bases and 8 bases, with 13 bases remaining between them. CDR1 and CDR2 (germline): SQVTM, ANQGSEA. In DNA, the CDR3 is TGCAGCGTTGAGAGTCAGGGGCTGGGCTACACCTTC. Protein product: CSVESQGLGYTF.

The V gene is TRBV30, the J gene TRBJ1-2; weak D call: TRBD1 (5 bases). V gave up 5 bases and J gave up 2 bases, with 18 bases separating them. The CDR3 totals 15 residues. CDR1 is GTSNPN and CDR2 is SVGIG in the germline V gene (reference sequence). This CDR3 reads CAWGIPGLVNYGYTF. In nucleotides, the CDR3 is TGTGCCTGGGGAATCCCGGGACTGGTAAACTATGGCTACACCTTC.